The entry that follows covers one T cell receptor beta chain sequence. Its antigen remains unidentified. These data belong to a study of cytomegalovirus exposure and HLA in healthy donors. Overall study context: Both the approximately 120 validation repertoires and the approximately 620 first-cohort repertoires used the same platform, as reported by a later analysis.

The length of the CDR3 is 13 residues. V dropped 10 bases and J dropped 3 bases, with 13 bases sitting between them. From germline, CDR1 is LNHDA and CDR2 SQIVND (reference sequence). The donors formed part of the approximately 110-subject validation cohort, distinct from the roughly 660-subject first cohort. The study, taken as a whole, reports: For most TCR sequences rarity was the rule, although some public TCRs occurred in many donors.

Profiling relied on immunoSEQ multiplex PCR, and the TCRdb table lists in-frame clones only, not all of them. Of 250,000 or so clones in the sample, approximately 84% were seen once. The sequence came from a man aged 18 to 35 in good health and CMV-seropositive. This sequence joins TRBV19 and TRBJ1-5; unclear D gene. The sample comprised PBMCs. The CDR3 DNA follows: TGTGCCACTTCAGACACGTTCAATCAGCCCCAGCATTTT. Its translation is CATSDTFNQPQHF.